This note documents a single T cell receptor beta chain sequence. In this sample, this clonotype turned up a few times. Its antigen has not been determined. The record has no base qualities; no much larger clone is one base away. The sample comes from a study of patients and donors after allogeneic stem cell transplantation (dated by TCRdb to the early 2020s). Trimming removed 0 bases from V and 1 base from J, leaving 5 bases between the germline ends. The CDR3, from cysteine to phenylalanine, totals 13 residues. This entry keeps only the CDR3 DNA: 39 bases, framed from base 1. CDR1 SGDLS and CDR2 YYNGEE were looked up in the germline V gene. To prepare the library, RT-PCR was applied. The data were produced on a NextSeq 550. Using fastp trimming at Q25 and MiXCR clonotype assembly, TCRdb reanalyzed the public sequencing data and kept in-frame beta chains. Duplicate CDR3 protein sequences are folded into a single record with the most common DNA and genes. In this sample the table shows some 200,000 distinct CDR3 sequences, around 41% of which occur a single time. The ten largest make up around 35% of the sample.

Sequences were obtained from blood, either unsorted or a sorted T cell fraction (not recorded which). The V and J segments used are TRBV9 and TRBJ2-7, with no reliable assignment of the D segment. The TCR sequence derives from a human donor who was either an allogeneic HSCT recipient or a stem cell or donor lymphocyte infusion donor (not recorded which). It is not recorded whose cells these are; they may come from a transplant donor. The nucleotide sequence is TGTGCCAGCAGCGTAGATCCTTCCTACGAGCAGTACTTC. Translated, it gives CASSVDPSYEQYF.